Listed below are T cell receptor beta chains from one sample, sequenced in a study of OX40 agonist ivuxolimab in advanced cancers. Measured with immunoSEQ multiplex PCR; TCRdb has only the in-frame clones, and not every one. The profile shows approximately 70,000 clones, 65% to 90% of them singletons. The sequenced sample was CD4+ or CD8+ T cells sorted from blood, obtained in a trial of the OX40 agonist ivuxolimab. These receptors were collected from an adult with an advanced solid tumor such as melanoma, head and neck, liver or kidney cancer. Each CDR3 is given with its conserved first and last residue. The D gene is left open where the match is weak. Rows give clone size only sometimes, using once, few, many, or a class for an expanded clone.

>TRBV28|19|NA|NA|TRBJ2-2
CASSFPTELTYSPPGELFF
TGTGCCAGCAGTTTCCCGACAGAATTGACATATTCCCCGCCCGGGGAGCTGTTTTTT
>TRBV10-2|13|NA|few|TRBJ1-1
CASTPTRATEAFF
TGCGCCAGCACTCCGACAAGGGCCACTGAAGCTTTCTTT
>TRBV7-2|16|NA|NA|TRBJ1-3
CASSLYPGIPGNTIYF
TGTGCCAGCAGCTTATACCCAGGGATCCCTGGAAACACCATATATTTT
>TRBV7-9|14|TRBD1|few|TRBJ2-3
CASSSDRSTDTQYF
TGTGCCAGCAGCTCGGACAGGAGCACAGATACGCAGTATTTT
>TRBV25-1|17|NA|NA|TRBJ2-7
CASSGNPPAVGSYEQYF
TGTGCCAGCAGTGGAAATCCTCCGGCGGTCGGATCCTACGAGCAGTACTTC
>TRBV28|15|NA|NA|TRBJ1-1
CASRRGEVHHTEAFF
TGTGCCAGCAGACGGGGGGAGGTTCATCACACTGAAGCTTTCTTT
>TRBV10-1|12|NA|NA|TRBJ2-7
CASNMEGLEQYF
TGCGCCAGCAACATGGAAGGCTTAGAGCAGTACTTC
>TRBV5-1|14|NA|NA|TRBJ2-2
CASSLDGYTGELFF
TGCGCCAGCAGCCTCGACGGCTACACCGGGGAGCTGTTTTTT
>TRBV6-6|14|NA|NA|TRBJ2-5
CASSNRAQQETQYF
TGTGCCAGCAGTAACCGGGCCCAGCAAGAGACCCAGTACTTC
>TRBV6-1|15|NA|NA|TRBJ2-7
CASSDRGGQGSEQYF
TGTGCCAGCAGTGATCGGGGGGGACAGGGAAGTGAGCAGTACTTC
>TRBV27|10|NA|NA|TRBJ2-7
CASGWGKQYF
TGTGCCAGTGGGTGGGGGAAGCAGTACTTC
>TRBV2|15|NA|NA|TRBJ2-7
CASSDPGESSYEQYF
TGTGCCAGCAGTGATCCAGGCGAGAGCTCCTACGAGCAGTACTTC
>TRBV6-6|10|NA|NA|TRBJ2-5
CASKRETQYF
TGTGCCAGCAAAAGAGAGACCCAGTACTTC
>TRBV5-1|16|TRBD2|NA|TRBJ2-3
CASSLAARTSGGWQYF
TGCGCCAGCAGCTTGGCGGCGCGGACTAGCGGGGGTTGGCAGTATTTT
>TRBV19|14|TRBD2|NA|TRBJ2-3
CASRLAGGTDTQYF
TGTGCCAGTAGACTAGCGGGGGGCACAGATACGCAGTATTTT
>TRBV4-1|13|NA|NA|TRBJ2-1
CASSQETYNEQFF
TGCGCCAGCAGCCAAGAAACCTACAATGAGCAGTTCTTC
>TRBV18|14|TRBD1|NA|TRBJ2-5
CASTRQGPQETQYF
TGTGCCAGCACCAGACAGGGGCCCCAAGAGACCCAGTACTTC
>TRBV11-1|12|NA|NA|TRBJ1-4
CASSYSLGKLFF
TGTGCCAGCAGCTACTCCCTTGGAAAACTGTTTTTT
>TRBV7-9|13|NA|few|TRBJ1-2
CASSWTANYGYTF
TGTGCCAGCAGCTGGACAGCTAACTATGGCTACACCTTC
>TRBV5-1|15|TRBD1|NA|TRBJ2-7
CASSSGQGHSYEQYF
TGCGCCAGCAGCTCCGGACAGGGACACTCCTACGAGCAGTACTTC
>TRBV11-1|13|NA|NA|TRBJ1-6
CASSRLWGSPLHF
TGTGCCAGCAGCCGGTTGTGGGGTTCACCCCTCCACTTT
>TRBV10-2|15|NA|once|TRBJ2-3
CASYPDPTLTDTQYF
TGCGCCAGCTATCCGGATCCTACCCTCACAGATACGCAGTATTTT
>TRBV19|16|TRBD1|NA|TRBJ2-5
CASSRQGARVGETQYF
TGTGCCAGTAGTCGACAGGGGGCAAGAGTGGGAGAGACCCAGTACTTC
>TRBV27|14|TRBD1|NA|TRBJ1-6
CASVRDRGSSPLHF
TGTGCCAGCGTCCGGGACAGGGGAAGTTCACCCCTCCACTTT
>TRBV5-7|15|TRBD2|NA|TRBJ2-7
CASSLVASGCHEQYF
TGTGCCAGCAGCTTGGTGGCTAGCGGGTGTCACGAGCAGTACTTC
>TRBV6-5|11|NA|NA|TRBJ2-5
CASKDAQTQYF
TGTGCCAGCAAAGACGCGCAGACCCAGTACTTC
>TRBV30|14|NA|NA|TRBJ1-5
CAWSVRGFYQPQHF
TGTGCCTGGAGTGTCCGAGGGTTTTATCAGCCCCAGCATTTT
>TRBV25-1|13|NA|NA|TRBJ2-6
CASSFSGANVLTF
TGTGCCAGCAGTTTCTCTGGGGCCAACGTCCTGACTTTC
>TRBV2|14|NA|NA|TRBJ1-1
CASSVGGTNTEAFF
TGTGCCAGCAGTGTTGGGGGGACTAACACTGAAGCTTTCTTT
>TRBV7-8|15|TRBD1|NA|TRBJ1-1
CASSWSGTGNTEAFF
TGTGCCAGCAGCTGGTCCGGGACAGGGAACACTGAAGCTTTCTTT
>TRBV30|13|NA|few|TRBJ1-1
CAGSRQRNTEAFF
TGTGCCGGGTCCCGGCAGCGGAACACTGAAGCTTTCTTT
>TRBV2|14|TRBD1|NA|TRBJ1-6
CASSEAGQNSPLHF
TGTGCCAGCAGTGAAGCGGGACAGAATTCACCCCTCCACTTT
>TRBV27|18|TRBD1|NA|TRBJ1-4
CASSPSIPGQAESEKLFF
TGTGCCAGCAGTCCATCGATACCGGGACAGGCAGAAAGCGAAAAACTGTTTTTT
>TRBV9|15|TRBD1|NA|TRBJ1-6
CASSVEGQGNSPLHF
TGTGCCAGCAGCGTAGAGGGACAGGGTAATTCACCCCTCCACTTT
>TRBV11-2|15|NA|NA|TRBJ1-5
CASSLGTASNQPQHF
TGTGCCAGCAGCTTAGGGACAGCATCAAATCAGCCCCAGCATTTT
>TRBV6-5|15|NA|NA|TRBJ2-1
CASSFSGQPYNEQFF
TGTGCCAGCAGTTTCTCAGGACAGCCTTACAATGAGCAGTTCTTC
>TRBV5-4|17|NA|once|TRBJ1-5
CASSQDEIQANNQPQHF
TGTGCCAGCAGCCAAGACGAAATACAGGCGAACAATCAGCCCCAGCATTTT
>TRBV5-1|16|TRBD1|NA|TRBJ1-1
CASSPSTGGSATEAFF
TGCGCCAGCAGCCCATCGACAGGGGGCTCGGCCACTGAAGCTTTCTTT
>TRBV5-1|15|NA|NA|TRBJ2-7
CASSMTSTGSYEQYF
TGCGCCAGCAGCATGACTTCTACAGGGTCCTACGAGCAGTACTTC
>TRBV6-6|13|NA|once|TRBJ2-1
CASSYPGYNEQFF
TGTGCCAGCAGTTACCCGGGCTACAATGAGCAGTTCTTC
>TRBV7-2|14|TRBD1|NA|TRBJ1-2
CASSPRQGAVGYTF
TGTGCCAGCAGCCCGCGACAGGGGGCCGTTGGCTACACCTTC
>TRBV7-9|18|NA|few|TRBJ2-3
CASSLLAGRTSGADTQYF
TGTGCCAGCAGCTTACTCGCGGGTCGAACCTCTGGCGCAGATACGCAGTATTTT
>TRBV6-5|14|NA|NA|TRBJ1-2
CASSSDGVRNGYTF
TGTGCCAGCAGTTCCGACGGGGTCAGGAATGGCTACACCTTC
>TRBV19|14|NA|NA|TRBJ2-7
CASSIEHTTYEQYF
TGTGCCAGTAGTATCGAGCACACCACCTACGAGCAGTACTTC
>TRBV15|13|NA|NA|TRBJ1-2
CATSSTGFRGYTF
TGTGCCACCAGCAGTACCGGTTTCCGCGGCTACACCTTC
>TRBV19|13|NA|NA|TRBJ1-6
CASSPDIFSPLHF
TGTGCCAGTAGTCCCGACATTTTTTCACCCCTCCACTTT
>TRBV9|16|NA|NA|TRBJ2-3
CASSVGIRAREDTQYF
TGTGCCAGCAGCGTAGGTATCAGGGCGCGGGAAGATACGCAGTATTTT